This paragraph covers one TCR beta chain sequence. Which antigen it targets is not known. No much larger clone is present one base from it, and per-base qualities are unavailable. The same CDR3 can be traced to other DNA sequences in this sample. This record belongs to a study of blood T cell repertoires in COVID-19 (dated by TCRdb to the early 2020s). Regarding the complete study: Samples covering the acute and convalescent phases of COVID-19 were provided by collaborators in the United States, Italy and Spain. The prospective study material was composed of cDNA or gDNA derived from T cells, B-cell-depleted T cells, or PBMCs. Subjects who had been exposed to COVID-19, were actively infected with it, or had recovered from it provided the deeply sampled blood TCRbeta repertoires that made up the dataset. The repertoires were made available in a free public database intended to serve as a resource for research on the immune response to SARS-CoV-2. The samples were drawn from the first 160 participants of the ongoing ImmuneRACE study and from over a thousand subjects provided by 6 global collaborators. Sample metadata almost always included a de-identified subject ID, COVID-19 status, age in years and sex. Where HLA class I and class II types were available, the types were taken from metadata supplied by the sample provider, not from assay-based typing. The paper's findings and limits, for the study overall: Clinical and demographic metadata were provided uncurated, with the amount varying by source and participant.

TCRbeta CDR3 regions were amplified from genomic DNA by means of the immunoSEQ Assay, a bias-controlled multiplex PCR. The authors' pipeline ran thus. The number of nucleated cells in each sample was estimated from the amplification of reference gene primers within the assay. To quantify the absolute abundance of each unique TCRbeta CDR3 rearrangement, sequence reads were collapsed and filtered. Productive Simpson clonality was computed per sample as the square root of Simpson's diversity index over productive rearrangements. In TCRdb, the immuneACCESS table is reduced to in-frame sequences with V and J assigned. These tables do not hold every clone; where another copy was compared, an unresolved V gene accounts for under half, and the others remain unexplained. V, J and clone size were drawn from that table, and D and trimming were deduced from the DNA. The sample profile shows 250,000 to 300,000 clones; 65% to 90% of them were found once. Less than 6.5% of the sample belongs to the ten largest clones.

V trim: 4 bases; J trim: 2 bases; unmatched bases: 6. Spanning cysteine to phenylalanine, the CDR3 consists of 15 amino acids. The only DNA kept is the CDR3, 45 bases in frame from the first base. The germline V gene encodes CDR1 SGHRS and CDR2 YFSETQ. Whole blood was collected in K2EDTA tubes by collaborating institutions according to the institutions' own protocols. For TCRbeta analysis, collaborators shipped samples in one of three forms: frozen whole blood, isolated PBMCs, or DNA extracted from either of those sample types. This sequence was found in a middle-aged man with active or convalescent COVID-19. The receptor chain draws on TRBV5-1 and TRBJ2-3; 8 middle bases align to TRBD1. Sequenced input: peripheral blood. This receptor has the CDR3 CASSPGQVYTDTQYF. The DNA sequence is TGCGCCAGCAGCCCGGGACAGGTCTACACAGATACGCAGTATTTT.